This T cell receptor (beta chain) was recovered during a study of CD8 T cells in Susac syndrome. About 0.45 to 1 ug RNA was reverse transcribed with random hexamers. The immunoSEQ assay covered 54 Vbeta and 13 Jbeta segments for CDR3. TCRdb redid the calling of the immunoSEQ multiplex PCR reads with MiXCR, one entry per CDR3 protein. The table includes just over 300,000 distinct CDR3 sequences, approximately 90% detected once. In the multiple sclerosis control group, patients were treatment-naive and had stable or active relapsing-remitting disease. Sequences were obtained from CD4+ T cells from PBMCs. This clonotype was sampled from a human donor with multiple sclerosis.

The CDR3: CASSEWTGVYEQYF. CDR3 coding DNA: TGTGCCAGCAGTGAGTGGACAGGGGTCTACGAGCAGTACTTC. The V and J genes are TRBV25-1 and TRBJ2-7, with 9 bases identical to TRBD1. The CDR3 length is 14 residues. The trim removed 3 bases at V and 3 bases at J, leaving 3 bases unmatched. CDR1 and CDR2 (germline): MGHDK, SYGVNS.